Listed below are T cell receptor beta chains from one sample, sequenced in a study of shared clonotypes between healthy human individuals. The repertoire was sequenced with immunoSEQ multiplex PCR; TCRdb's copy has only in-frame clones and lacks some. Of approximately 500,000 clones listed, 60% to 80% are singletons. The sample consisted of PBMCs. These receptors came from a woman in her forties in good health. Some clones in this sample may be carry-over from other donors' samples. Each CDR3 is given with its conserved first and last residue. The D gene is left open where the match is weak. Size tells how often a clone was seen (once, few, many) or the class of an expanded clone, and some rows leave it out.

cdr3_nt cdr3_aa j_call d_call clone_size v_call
TGTGCCAGCAGTTCCACCCCCGGGACTAGTAGCCGAGCGGGGGAGCAGTACTTC CASSSTPGTSSRAGEQYF TRBJ2-7 TRBD2 . TRBV28
TGTGCCAGCAGCGCAACAGGGGACACTGAAGCTTTCTTT CASSATGDTEAFF TRBJ1-1 TRBD1 once TRBV11-2
TGTGCCAGCAGCTTAAATCCCCCAACCGGAGGGAGGTCGATTGGGACCGGGGAGCTGTTTTTT CASSLNPPTGGRSIGTGELFF TRBJ2-2 . . TRBV7-3
TGTGCCAGAAGCTTGGCTGGTAGCGGGAGGTTATCGGATACGCAGTATTTT CARSLAGSGRLSDTQYF TRBJ2-3 TRBD2 . TRBV5-3
TGTGCCAGCAGCTTAGGAGCAGGGATCTACGAGCAGTACTTC CASSLGAGIYEQYF TRBJ2-7 . . TRBV7-9
TGTGCCAGCAGTTCCAGTCTAGGGGACCCGTACGAGCAGTACTTC CASSSSLGDPYEQYF TRBJ2-7 . . TRBV27
TGTGCCTGGGGTAGCGGGAGGCCCTACGAGCAGTACTTC CAWGSGRPYEQYF TRBJ2-7 TRBD2 . TRBV30
TGTGCCAGCAGCTTAGGGAGCGGGAGGTTGGGCAATGAGCAGTTCTTC CASSLGSGRLGNEQFF TRBJ2-1 TRBD2 . TRBV7-9
TGTGCCTGGAGTGTAGGGGCAGGGGGAGCGCCCCAGCATTTT CAWSVGAGGAPQHF TRBJ1-5 TRBD1 . TRBV30
TGCGCCAGCAGCCAAGTATACAGCGGGAGGGCCCGGACCCAGTACTTC CASSQVYSGRARTQYF TRBJ2-5 TRBD2 few TRBV4-1
TGTGCCAGCAGCGCCCAGGGCGGGCAGAACACCGGGGAGCTGTTTTTT CASSAQGGQNTGELFF TRBJ2-2 . . TRBV6-4
TGCGCCAGCAGCCAAGGTCAGGAGCTTTTCTCTGGAAACACCATATATTTT CASSQGQELFSGNTIYF TRBJ1-3 . . TRBV4-1
TGTGCCAGCTCACCAGCACAGGGGGCAGGTCAGCCCCAGCATTTT CASSPAQGAGQPQHF TRBJ1-5 TRBD1 . TRBV18
TGTGCCTGGAGCAGACCTGGGACGTCTTATCGTACCCGGTACCAAGAGACCCAGTACTTC CAWSRPGTSYRTRYQETQYF TRBJ2-5 . few TRBV30
TGCGCCAGCAGCCAAGTCCCAGGGGGGGTCTATGGCTACACCTTC CASSQVPGGVYGYTF TRBJ1-2 TRBD1 . TRBV4-3
TGTGCCAGCAGCAAGGGGGGACTAGCGGGAGAAGGAAGGTCCTACGAGCAGTACTTC CASSKGGLAGEGRSYEQYF TRBJ2-7 . . TRBV21-1
TGCGCCAGCAGCCAAGTCCACGGTGTCACAGATACGCAGTATTTT CASSQVHGVTDTQYF TRBJ2-3 . . TRBV4-1
TGTGCCAGCACCCCATCGGACAGGACCACCGGGGAGCTGTTTTTT CASTPSDRTTGELFF TRBJ2-2 TRBD1 . TRBV27
TGTGCCAGCAGTTTTAGCGGGAGCCCCTACGAGCAGTACTTC CASSFSGSPYEQYF TRBJ2-7 TRBD2 once TRBV6-1
TGTGCCAGCAGTTACGGGGGGACAAACCTTTACGAGCAGTACTTC CASSYGGTNLYEQYF TRBJ2-7 . . TRBV6-5
TGTGCCGGGAGGACGGGGGTACACACAGATACGCAGTATTTT CAGRTGVHTDTQYF TRBJ2-3 . . TRBV7-2
TGTGCCAGCAGTTTATCGATGCCTCTCGGGGAGCTGTTTTTT CASSLSMPLGELFF TRBJ2-2 . . TRBV27
TGTGCCAGCAGCCGAGACAGGGAGAGGAATGAGCAGTTCTTC CASSRDRERNEQFF TRBJ2-1 TRBD1 . TRBV5-4